The TCR beta chain described here comes from a study of T cell repertoires in cytomegalovirus infection. At the level of the study: HLA-C-restricted CMV epitopes, recently identified, and well-studied HLA-B-restricted ones were used by the study. Signatures in public TCR beta sequences pointed to both CMV infection and matching HLA type.

MiXCR, applied by TCRdb to the reads, yields one record per CDR3 protein. Of about 830,000 distinct CDR3 sequences in the sample, 32% were seen once. In its sample, this clonotype was seen many times. Its antigen is unknown. The study's findings and limits: Based on cumulative public TCR beta family frequency, carriers of CMV plus the relevant HLA were identified. Across the ex vivo response, the dominant clonotypes were HLA-C-restricted CMV-specific TCR beta clonotypes.

The clonotype comes from a human donor in good health (CMV status not recorded). Some clones in this sample may be carry-over from other donors' samples. Sequencing used cultured CD8+ T cells from PBMCs, obtained from culture after CMV antigen stimulation.

For the CDR3, the DNA is TGTGCCAGCAGCGGACAGGGGGCGGGCACAGATACGCAGTATTTT. This encodes CASSGQGAGTDTQYF. The chain joins TRBV7-6 to TRBJ2-3, with 11 bases fitting TRBD1. CDR3 size: 15 residues. V was clipped by 5 bases and J by 1 base; unmatched bases: 2. Germline V gene lookup returns CDR1 SGHVS and CDR2 FNYEAQ.